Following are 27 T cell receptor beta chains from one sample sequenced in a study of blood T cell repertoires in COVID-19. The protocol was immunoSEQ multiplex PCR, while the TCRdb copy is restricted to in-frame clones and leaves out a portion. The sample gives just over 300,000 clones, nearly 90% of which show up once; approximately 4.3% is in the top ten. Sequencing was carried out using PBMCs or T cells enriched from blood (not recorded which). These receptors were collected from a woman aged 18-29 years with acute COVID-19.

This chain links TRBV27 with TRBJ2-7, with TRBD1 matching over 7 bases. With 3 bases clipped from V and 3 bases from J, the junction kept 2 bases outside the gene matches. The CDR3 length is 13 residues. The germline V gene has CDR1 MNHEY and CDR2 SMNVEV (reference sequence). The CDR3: CASSLRGHYEQYF. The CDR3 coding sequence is TGTGCCAGCAGTTTGAGGGGGCACTACGAGCAGTACTTC.

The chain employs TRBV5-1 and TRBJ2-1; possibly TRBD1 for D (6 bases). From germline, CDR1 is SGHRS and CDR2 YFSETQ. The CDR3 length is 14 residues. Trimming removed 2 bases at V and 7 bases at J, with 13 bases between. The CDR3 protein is CASSFGQNINEQFF. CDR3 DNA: TGCGCCAGCAGCTTTGGACAGAACATAAATGAGCAGTTCTTC.

The CDR3 loop is CASSQEGGGGSGGYTF. The CDR3, as DNA: TGCGCCAGCAGCCAAGAAGGCGGGGGCGGGTCGGGAGGCTACACCTTC. J is TRBJ1-2 and V is TRBV4-1, with a weak D call TRBD1 (6 bases). V was clipped by 0 bases and J by 8 bases, with 19 bases between them. Germline V gene sequence: CDR1 MGHRA, CDR2 YSYEKL. The CDR3 is 16 residues long.

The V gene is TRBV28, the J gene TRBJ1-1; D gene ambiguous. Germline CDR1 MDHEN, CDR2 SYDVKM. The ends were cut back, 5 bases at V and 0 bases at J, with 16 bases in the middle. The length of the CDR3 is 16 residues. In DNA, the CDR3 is TGTGCCAGCAGTGTCGAACTCATGTTCATGAACACTGAAGCTTTCTTT. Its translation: CASSVELMFMNTEAFF.

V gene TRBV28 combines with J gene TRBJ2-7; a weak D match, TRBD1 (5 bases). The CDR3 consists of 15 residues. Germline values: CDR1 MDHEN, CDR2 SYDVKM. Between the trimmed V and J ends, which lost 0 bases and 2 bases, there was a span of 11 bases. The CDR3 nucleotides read TGTGCCAGCAGTTTATGGGACACCGCTCCCTACGAGCAGTACTTC. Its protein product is CASSLWDTAPYEQYF.

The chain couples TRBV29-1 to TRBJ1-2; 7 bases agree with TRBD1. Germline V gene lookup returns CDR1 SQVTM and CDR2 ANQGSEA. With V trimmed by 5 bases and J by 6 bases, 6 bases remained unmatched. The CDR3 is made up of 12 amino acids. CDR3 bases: TGCAGCGTTTGGGCCAGGGGGGATGGCTACACCTTC. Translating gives CSVWARGDGYTF.

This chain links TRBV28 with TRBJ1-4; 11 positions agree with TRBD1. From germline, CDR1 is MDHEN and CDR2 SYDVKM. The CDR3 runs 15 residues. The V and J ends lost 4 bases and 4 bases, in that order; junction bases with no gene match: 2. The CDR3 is CASSSGQGVNEKLFF. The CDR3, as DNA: TGTGCCAGCAGTTCGGGACAGGGGGTTAATGAAAAACTGTTTTTT. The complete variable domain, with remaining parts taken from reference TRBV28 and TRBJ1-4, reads DVKVTQSSRYLVKRTGEKVFLECVQDMDHENMFWYRQDPGLGLRLIYFSYDVKMKEKGDIPEGYSVSREKKERFSLILESASTNQTSMYLCASSSGQGVNEKLFFGSGTQLSVL.

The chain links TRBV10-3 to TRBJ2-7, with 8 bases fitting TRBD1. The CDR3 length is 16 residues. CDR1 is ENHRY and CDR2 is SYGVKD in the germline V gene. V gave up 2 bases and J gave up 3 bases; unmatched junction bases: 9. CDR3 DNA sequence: TGTGCCATCAGTGAGCCATCCGGGACAGGAAACTACGAGCAGTACTTC. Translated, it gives CAISEPSGTGNYEQYF.

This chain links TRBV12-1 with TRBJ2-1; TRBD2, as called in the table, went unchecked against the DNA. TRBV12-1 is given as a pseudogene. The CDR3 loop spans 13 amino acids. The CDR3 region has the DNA TGTGCCAGCAGCCCCCTAAGAGGTCGAAAGCAGTTCTTC. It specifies CASSPLRGRKQFF.

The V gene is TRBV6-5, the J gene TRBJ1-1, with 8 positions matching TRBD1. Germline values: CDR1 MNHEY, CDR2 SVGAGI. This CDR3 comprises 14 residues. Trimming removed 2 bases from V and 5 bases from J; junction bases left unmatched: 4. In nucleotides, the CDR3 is TGTGCCAGCAGTTACGGACAGGGAGAAACTGAAGCTTTCTTT. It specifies CASSYGQGETEAFF.

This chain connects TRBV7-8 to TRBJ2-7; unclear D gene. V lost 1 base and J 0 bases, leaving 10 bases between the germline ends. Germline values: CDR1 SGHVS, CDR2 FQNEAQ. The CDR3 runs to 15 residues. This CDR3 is CASSLVTVSSYEQYF. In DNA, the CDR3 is TGTGCCAGCAGCTTAGTGACTGTCAGCTCCTACGAGCAGTACTTC.

CDR3 sequence: CASSRDSRVTEAFF. CDR3 sequence (DNA): TGTGCCAGCAGTCGGGACTCCAGGGTCACTGAAGCTTTCTTT. The chain is built from TRBV6-5 and TRBJ1-1; a weak D match, TRBD1 (5 bases). This CDR3 has 14 residues. CDR1 is MNHEY and CDR2 is SVGAGI in the germline V gene. V gave up 5 bases and J gave up 4 bases, with 14 bases separating them.

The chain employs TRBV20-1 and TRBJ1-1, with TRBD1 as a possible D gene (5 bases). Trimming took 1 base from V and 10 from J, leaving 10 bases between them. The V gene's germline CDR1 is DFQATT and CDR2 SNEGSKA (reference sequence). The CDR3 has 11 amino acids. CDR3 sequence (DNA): TGCAGTGCTAGAGTTGCGGGGGGAGCTTTCTTT. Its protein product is CSARVAGGAFF.

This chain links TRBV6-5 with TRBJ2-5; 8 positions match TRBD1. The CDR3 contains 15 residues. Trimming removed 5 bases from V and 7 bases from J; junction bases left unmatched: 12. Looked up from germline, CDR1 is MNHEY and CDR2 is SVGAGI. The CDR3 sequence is CASSPRQGPEGTQYF. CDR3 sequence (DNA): TGTGCCAGCAGTCCCCGACAGGGGCCCGAGGGGACCCAGTACTTC.

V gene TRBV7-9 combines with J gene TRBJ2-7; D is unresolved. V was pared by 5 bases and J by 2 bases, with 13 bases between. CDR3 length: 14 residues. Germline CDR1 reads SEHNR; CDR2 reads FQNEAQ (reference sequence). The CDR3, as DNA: TGTGCCAGCAGCCCCCGGCAGGTTGCCTACGAGCAGTACTTC. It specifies CASSPRQVAYEQYF.

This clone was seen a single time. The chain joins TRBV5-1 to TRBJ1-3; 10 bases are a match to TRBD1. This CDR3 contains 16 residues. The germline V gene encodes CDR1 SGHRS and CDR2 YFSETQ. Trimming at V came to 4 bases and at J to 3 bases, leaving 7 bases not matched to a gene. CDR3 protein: CASSPRRDRGGNTIYF. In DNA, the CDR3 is TGCGCCAGCAGCCCCCGCCGGGACAGGGGTGGAAACACCATATATTTT.

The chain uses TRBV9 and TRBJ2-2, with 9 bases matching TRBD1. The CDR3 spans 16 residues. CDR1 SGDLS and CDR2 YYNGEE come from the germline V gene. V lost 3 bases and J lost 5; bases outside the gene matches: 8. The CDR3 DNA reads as TGTGCCAGCAGCGCCCCGACGACAGGGGGTACCGGGGAGCTGTTTTTT. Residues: CASSAPTTGGTGELFF.

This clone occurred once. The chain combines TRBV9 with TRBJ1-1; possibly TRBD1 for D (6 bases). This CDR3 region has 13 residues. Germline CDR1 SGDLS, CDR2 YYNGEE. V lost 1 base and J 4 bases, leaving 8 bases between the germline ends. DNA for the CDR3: TGTGCCAGCAGCGTATTAGGGGGCACTGAAGCTTTCTTT. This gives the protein CASSVLGGTEAFF. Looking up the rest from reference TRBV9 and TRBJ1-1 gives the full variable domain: DSGVTQTPKHLITATGQRVTLRCSPRSGDLSVYWYQQSLDQGLQFLIQYYNGEERAKGNILERFSAQQFPDLHSELNLSSLELGDSALYFCASSVLGGTEAFFGQGTRLTVV.

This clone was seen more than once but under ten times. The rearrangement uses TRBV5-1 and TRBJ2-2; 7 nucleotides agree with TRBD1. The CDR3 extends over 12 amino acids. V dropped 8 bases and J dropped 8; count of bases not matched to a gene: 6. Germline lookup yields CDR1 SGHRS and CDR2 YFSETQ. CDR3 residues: CASTTGLGELFF. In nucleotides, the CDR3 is TGCGCCAGTACGACAGGGCTAGGGGAGCTGTTTTTT. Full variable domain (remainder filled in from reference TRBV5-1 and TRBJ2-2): KAGVTQTPRYLIKTRGQQVTLSCSPISGHRSVSWYQQTPGQGLQFLFEYFSETQRNKGNFPGRFSGRQFSNSRSEMNVSTLELGDSALYLCASTTGLGELFFGEGSRLTVL.

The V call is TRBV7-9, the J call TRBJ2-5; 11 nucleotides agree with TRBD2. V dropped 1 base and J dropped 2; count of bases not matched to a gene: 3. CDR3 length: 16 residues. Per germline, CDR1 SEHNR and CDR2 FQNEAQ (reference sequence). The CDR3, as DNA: TGTGCCAGCAGCTTAGGGATAGCGGGGGGGCAAGAGACCCAGTACTTC. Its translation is CASSLGIAGGQETQYF.

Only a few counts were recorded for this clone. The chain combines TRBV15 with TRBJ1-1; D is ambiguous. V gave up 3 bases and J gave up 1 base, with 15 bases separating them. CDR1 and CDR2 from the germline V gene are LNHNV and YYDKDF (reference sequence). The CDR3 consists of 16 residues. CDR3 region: CATSRVRVRSNTEAFF. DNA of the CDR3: TGTGCCACCAGCAGGGTCCGCGTGAGGTCGAACACTGAAGCTTTCTTT. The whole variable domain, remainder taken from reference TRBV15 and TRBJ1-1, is DAMVIQNPRYQVTQFGKPVTLSCSQTLNHNVMYWYQQKSSQAPKLLFHYYDKDFNNEADTPDNFQSRRPNTSFCFLDIRSPGLGDTAMYLCATSRVRVRSNTEAFFGQGTRLTVV.

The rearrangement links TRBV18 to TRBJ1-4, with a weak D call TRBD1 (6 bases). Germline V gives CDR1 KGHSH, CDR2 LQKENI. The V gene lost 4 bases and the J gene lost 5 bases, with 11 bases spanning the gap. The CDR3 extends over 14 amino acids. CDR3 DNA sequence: TGTGCCAGCTCACAGGGGGTGTTAAATGAAAAACTGTTTTTT. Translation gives CASSQGVLNEKLFF. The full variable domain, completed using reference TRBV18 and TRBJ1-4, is NAGVMQNPRHLVRRRGQEARLRCSPMKGHSHVYWYRQLPEEGLKFMVYLQKENIIDESGMPKERFSAEFPKEGPSILRIQQVVRGDSAAYFCASSQGVLNEKLFFGSGTQLSVL.

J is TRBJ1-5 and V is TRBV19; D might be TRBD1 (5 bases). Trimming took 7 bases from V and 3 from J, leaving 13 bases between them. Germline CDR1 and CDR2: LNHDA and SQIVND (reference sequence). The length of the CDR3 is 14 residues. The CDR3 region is CASNLGGFNQPQHF. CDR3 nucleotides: TGTGCCAGTAACCTTGGGGGGTTCAATCAGCCCCAGCATTTT. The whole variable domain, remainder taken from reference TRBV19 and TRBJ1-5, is DGGITQSPKYLFRKEGQNVTLSCEQNLNHDAMYWYRQDPGQGLRLIYYSQIVNDFQKGDIAEGYSVSREKKESFPLTVTSAQKNPTAFYLCASNLGGFNQPQHFGDGTRLSIL.

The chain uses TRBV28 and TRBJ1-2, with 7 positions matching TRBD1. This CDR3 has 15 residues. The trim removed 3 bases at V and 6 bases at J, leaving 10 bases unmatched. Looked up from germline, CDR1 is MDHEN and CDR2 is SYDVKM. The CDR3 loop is CASSLVTGIPHGYTF. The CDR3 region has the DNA TGTGCCAGCAGTTTGGTGACAGGGATTCCCCATGGCTACACCTTC.

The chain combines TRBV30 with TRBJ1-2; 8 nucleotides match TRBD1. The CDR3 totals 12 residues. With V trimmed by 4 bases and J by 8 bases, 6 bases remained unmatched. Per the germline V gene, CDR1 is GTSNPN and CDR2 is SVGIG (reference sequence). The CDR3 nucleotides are TGTGCCTGGACAAGGACAGGGCACGGCTACACCTTC. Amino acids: CAWTRTGHGYTF. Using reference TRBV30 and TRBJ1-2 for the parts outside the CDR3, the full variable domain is SQTIHQWPATLVQPVGSPLSLECTVEGTSNPNLYWYRQAAGRGLQLLFYSVGIGQISSEVPQNLSASRPQDRQFILSSKKLLLSDSGFYLCAWTRTGHGYTFGSGTRLTVV.

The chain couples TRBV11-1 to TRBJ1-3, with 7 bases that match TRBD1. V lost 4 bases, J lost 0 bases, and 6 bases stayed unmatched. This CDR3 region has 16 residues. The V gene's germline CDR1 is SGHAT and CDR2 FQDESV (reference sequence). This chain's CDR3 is CASSSGQAGSGNTIYF. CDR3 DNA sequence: TGTGCCAGCAGCTCAGGACAGGCCGGCTCTGGAAACACCATATATTTT.

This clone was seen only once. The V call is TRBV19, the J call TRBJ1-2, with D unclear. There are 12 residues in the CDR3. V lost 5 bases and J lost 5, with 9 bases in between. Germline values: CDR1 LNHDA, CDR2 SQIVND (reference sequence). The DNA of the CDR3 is TGTGCCAGTAGTCCGACGACATATGGCTACACCTTC. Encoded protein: CASSPTTYGYTF.